This T cell receptor (beta chain) originates from a study of control samples from healthy donors and cancer patients. CDR3 length equals 14 residues. Germline-derived CDR1 and CDR2 are MNHEY and SVGAGI. V lost 8 bases to trimming and J lost 5 bases, with 18 bases between them. Generated by immunoSEQ multiplex PCR, the TCRdb table keeps only in-frame clones and is missing some. The sample yields more than 35,000 clones, 65% to 85% seen once. The count of this clone is one. The genes are TRBV6-5 and TRBJ1-1; no definite D call. The specimen was PBMCs. The sequence came from a woman aged 60-75 years with lung cancer. Here the CDR3 DNA reads TGTGCCAGCTATGGCGGGGTTCGGAAGACTGAAGCTTTCTTT. Protein product: CASYGGVRKTEAFF.